Listed below are T cell receptor beta chains from one sample, sequenced in a study of shared clonotypes between healthy human individuals. Sequencing was performed with immunoSEQ multiplex PCR; in TCRdb, only in-frame clones are kept and a portion is missing. The sample contains roughly 1,800,000 clones, approximately 94% of which appear only once. Sequencing was carried out using naive CD8+ T cells sorted from blood. The receptors stem from a man aged 18-30 years in good health. The CDR3 runs from the conserved cysteine through the conserved F or W. D genes are given only for firm matches. Clone size is given for some rows only: seen once, a few or many times, or a class if the clone is expanded.

j_call: TRBJ2-1; d_call: .; clone_size: once; v_call: TRBV27; cdr3_aa: CASSPGLFGEQFF; cdr3_nt: TGTGCCAGCAGTCCGGGACTGTTTGGTGAGCAGTTCTTC
j_call: TRBJ2-7; d_call: .; clone_size: .; v_call: TRBV19; cdr3_aa: CASSPSSYEQYF; cdr3_nt: TGTGCCAGTTCTCCGAGCTCCTACGAGCAGTACTTC
j_call: TRBJ2-1; d_call: TRBD2; clone_size: once; v_call: TRBV10-3; cdr3_aa: CAIRMTSGIDEQFF; cdr3_nt: TGTGCCATCAGGATGACTAGCGGGATAGATGAGCAGTTCTTC
j_call: TRBJ1-1; d_call: .; clone_size: .; v_call: TRBV10-2; cdr3_aa: CASSAGLLTEAFF; cdr3_nt: TGCGCCAGCAGTGCCGGACTTCTCACTGAAGCTTTCTTT
j_call: TRBJ2-7; d_call: TRBD2; clone_size: once; v_call: TRBV5-1; cdr3_aa: CASSLAPGAGGIYEQYF; cdr3_nt: TGCGCCAGCAGCTTGGCCCCCGGAGCGGGGGGAATCTACGAGCAGTACTTC
j_call: TRBJ2-2; d_call: TRBD1; clone_size: .; v_call: TRBV27; cdr3_aa: CASSFRPGQGLSGELFF; cdr3_nt: TGTGCCAGCAGTTTCCGCCCGGGACAGGGATTATCCGGGGAGCTGTTTTTT
j_call: TRBJ2-7; d_call: .; clone_size: .; v_call: TRBV7-9; cdr3_aa: CASSVEGYEQYF; cdr3_nt: TGTGCCAGCAGCGTGGAAGGCTACGAGCAGTACTTC
j_call: TRBJ1-2; d_call: .; clone_size: .; v_call: TRBV5-6; cdr3_aa: CASSLMVSGNGYTF; cdr3_nt: TGTGCCAGCAGCTTGATGGTATCTGGAAATGGCTACACCTTC
j_call: TRBJ2-1; d_call: .; clone_size: .; v_call: TRBV5-4; cdr3_aa: CASSFGQLEQFF; cdr3_nt: TGTGCCAGCAGCTTTGGGCAGCTTGAGCAGTTCTTC
j_call: TRBJ1-4; d_call: .; clone_size: .; v_call: TRBV27; cdr3_aa: CASSLGQVEEKLFF; cdr3_nt: TGTGCCAGCAGTTTAGGGCAGGTTGAGGAAAAACTGTTTTTT
j_call: TRBJ2-4; d_call: TRBD1; clone_size: .; v_call: TRBV7-9; cdr3_aa: CASSDRQGIENIQYF; cdr3_nt: TGTGCCAGCAGCGACCGACAGGGAATCGAAAACATTCAGTACTTC
j_call: TRBJ2-7; d_call: .; clone_size: .; v_call: TRBV7-9; cdr3_aa: CASSPVPYEQYF; cdr3_nt: TGTGCCAGCAGCCCTGTACCCTACGAGCAGTACTTC
j_call: TRBJ2-3; d_call: .; clone_size: .; v_call: TRBV19; cdr3_aa: CASSPGGATQYF; cdr3_nt: TGTGCCAGTAGTCCGGGTGGGGCTACGCAGTATTTT
j_call: TRBJ1-2; d_call: .; clone_size: few; v_call: TRBV9; cdr3_aa: CASSVATGNYGYTF; cdr3_nt: TGTGCCAGCAGCGTAGCTACAGGGAACTATGGCTACACCTTC
j_call: TRBJ2-3; d_call: .; clone_size: .; v_call: TRBV9; cdr3_aa: CASSVGGVQDTQYF; cdr3_nt: TGTGCCAGCAGCGTAGGCGGGGTCCAAGATACGCAGTATTTT
j_call: TRBJ1-5; d_call: .; clone_size: .; v_call: TRBV27; cdr3_aa: CASSLAGYSNQPQHF; cdr3_nt: TGTGCCAGCAGTTTAGCAGGTTATAGCAATCAGCCCCAGCATTTT
j_call: TRBJ1-1; d_call: TRBD1; clone_size: .; v_call: TRBV9; cdr3_aa: CASGSGQGTNTEAFF; cdr3_nt: TGTGCCAGCGGATCGGGACAGGGGACGAACACTGAAGCTTTCTTT
j_call: TRBJ1-1; d_call: .; clone_size: .; v_call: TRBV10-3; cdr3_aa: CAISDPGSLDTEAFF; cdr3_nt: TGTGCCATCAGTGATCCCGGGTCTCTTGACACTGAAGCTTTCTTT
j_call: TRBJ1-2; d_call: TRBD1; clone_size: .; v_call: TRBV18; cdr3_aa: CASSQGTGLYGYTF; cdr3_nt: TGTGCCAGCTCTCAAGGGACAGGGCTCTATGGCTACACCTTC
j_call: TRBJ2-7; d_call: TRBD2; clone_size: .; v_call: TRBV25-1; cdr3_aa: CASSGLAGSSYEQYF; cdr3_nt: TGTGCCAGCAGTGGTCTAGCGGGATCCTCCTACGAGCAGTACTTC
j_call: TRBJ2-3; d_call: TRBD2; clone_size: .; v_call: TRBV27; cdr3_aa: CASSRISPSGGTDTQYF; cdr3_nt: TGTGCCAGCAGTCGTATATCCCCTAGCGGGGGCACAGATACGCAGTATTTT
j_call: TRBJ2-1; d_call: .; clone_size: .; v_call: TRBV7-9; cdr3_aa: CASSPRRGEISYNEQFF; cdr3_nt: TGTGCCAGCAGCCCACGTAGGGGGGAAATCTCCTACAATGAGCAGTTCTTC
j_call: TRBJ2-5; d_call: TRBD2; clone_size: .; v_call: TRBV5-1; cdr3_aa: CASSSLAGPSQETQYF; cdr3_nt: TGCGCCAGCAGCTCCTTAGCGGGCCCAAGCCAAGAGACCCAGTACTTC
j_call: TRBJ2-2; d_call: .; clone_size: once; v_call: TRBV27; cdr3_aa: CASSSRDTGLNTGELFF; cdr3_nt: TGTGCCAGCAGTTCGCGCGATACAGGGCTCAACACCGGGGAGCTGTTTTTT
j_call: TRBJ2-6; d_call: .; clone_size: once; v_call: TRBV9; cdr3_aa: CASSAGPSGTPSGANVLTF; cdr3_nt: TGTGCCAGCAGCGCAGGACCCTCCGGGACACCATCTGGGGCCAACGTCCTGACTTTC
j_call: TRBJ2-7; d_call: .; clone_size: .; v_call: TRBV5-1; cdr3_aa: CASSPGVLSSYEQYF; cdr3_nt: TGCGCCAGCAGCCCCGGGGTTTTGAGCTCCTACGAGCAGTACTTC